This T cell receptor (beta chain) was captured by sequencing in a study of blood T cell repertoires in COVID-19. Study as a whole: Donors in the United States, Italy and Spain gave samples during acute or convalescent COVID-19.

In the source study's methods: From reference gene primer amplification, estimates of nucleated cell counts were derived. Some clones are missing from TCRdb's copy, which holds only in-frame ones; the method was immunoSEQ multiplex PCR. D and trimming were read from the DNA, whereas the V and J calls and clone size are those reported in that table. The sample comprises about 360,000 clones, 70% to 90% of which are singletons, and less than 2.5% rests with the top ten. Participants spanned ages about 18 to 100 years and resided in 20 to 30 US areas. The study assigned cohorts using participant-reported clinical history. V was pared by 4 bases and J by 2 bases, with 22 bases between. The CDR3 totals 17 residues. The germline CDR1 and CDR2 sequences are SGDLS and YYNGEE.

Specimen: PBMCs or T cells enriched from blood (not recorded which). This chain uses TRBV9 with TRBJ2-7; maybe TRBD1 (6 bases). This receptor was identified in a man in his forties or fifties in a cohort exposed to, infected with or recovered from COVID-19 (not recorded which). CDR3 sequence reads: CASSPPAVGGAPYEQYF. The CDR3 coding sequence is TGTGCCAGCAGCCCTCCCGCTGTAGGGGGAGCTCCCTACGAGCAGTACTTC.